This T cell receptor (beta chain) is from a study of blood T cell repertoires in COVID-19. The overall study: COVID-19 samples from acute and convalescent phases originated in the United States, Italy and Spain.

Germline lookup yields CDR1 SGHNT and CDR2 YENEEA. J gave up 2 bases and V 5 bases, and 6 bases lay outside the gene matches. The CDR3 has 15 residues. Original analysis: The assay estimated nucleated cells by amplifying reference gene primers. Generated by immunoSEQ multiplex PCR, the TCRdb table keeps only in-frame clones and is missing some. That table is the source of V, J and clone size, and D and trimming were worked out from the DNA. The data contain 120,000 to 150,000 clones, 82% of them singletons. The clonotype comes from a human donor with acute or convalescent COVID-19. The donor label of this sample is uncertain. Sequencing input: peripheral blood. This chain joins TRBV11-3 and TRBJ2-3; 8 bases are shared with TRBD2. In DNA form, the CDR3 reads TGTGCCAGCAGCCCGGGGCGGGGGGCCACAGATACGCAGTATTTT. This translates into CASSPGRGATDTQYF.